Shown below are 16 T cell receptor beta chains from a single sample sequenced in a study of blood T cell repertoires in COVID-19. Data came from immunoSEQ multiplex PCR; TCRdb stores just in-frame clones and leaves some out. The data contain under 450,000 clones, roughly nine tenths of them singletons. The material sequenced was PBMCs or T cells enriched from blood (not recorded which). These receptors were collected from a woman aged 35 to 49 who had been exposed to COVID-19.

This clone was recorded a few times. This chain links TRBV5-4 with TRBJ1-2; 12 bases are shared with TRBD1. V was pared by 5 bases and J by 0 bases, with 5 bases of the junction left unmatched. The CDR3 covers 16 residues. CDR1 is SGHNT and CDR2 is YYREEE in the germline V gene (reference sequence). This chain's CDR3 is CASSPGQGATNYGYTF. CDR3 coding DNA: TGTGCCAGCAGTCCGGGACAGGGGGCCACTAACTATGGCTACACCTTC.

This clone came up a few times. The V call is TRBV5-8, the J call TRBJ1-5, with a possible D match to TRBD1 (5 bases). Trimming cost V 3 bases and J 4 bases, with 14 bases left between them. The CDR3 spans 15 residues. Germline CDR1 is SGHTS and CDR2 is YDEGEE. The CDR3 DNA sequence: TGTGCCAGCAGCTACTATGGGGGGGGAAATCAGCCCCAGCATTTT. It translates to CASSYYGGGNQPQHF.

V is TRBV3-1 (or the pseudogene TRBV3-2) and J is TRBJ2-5; 9 nucleotides agree with TRBD2. The CDR3 covers 15 residues. Germline trimming cut 3 bases from V and 1 base from J; bases unmatched to any gene: 3. Germline loops: CDR1 LGHDT, CDR2 YNNKEL (reference sequence). The CDR3 DNA sequence: TGTGCCAGCAGCCAGATGGGACTAGCCCAAGAGACCCAGTACTTC. Amino acid sequence: CASSQMGLAQETQYF.

V gene TRBV21-1 combines with J gene TRBJ1-2; TRBD1 reflects the table's D call only, with no check against the DNA. TRBV21-1 is a pseudogene. The length of the CDR3 is 13 residues. For the CDR3, the DNA is TGTGCCAGCAGCAGGGCAGGTTCAGGGGGCTACACCTTC. Protein: CASSRAGSGGYTF.

CDR3: CAISESRAVTGYTF. The CDR3 region has the DNA TGTGCCATCAGTGAGTCGAGGGCAGTGACCGGCTACACCTTC. V is TRBV10-3 and J is TRBJ1-2; no clear D. Germline V gives CDR1 ENHRY, CDR2 SYGVKD. The CDR3 has 14 residues. Between the trimmed V and J ends, which lost 0 bases and 8 bases, there was a span of 13 bases.

The V call is TRBV10-3, the J call TRBJ2-5; 7 bases line up with TRBD1. There are 14 residues in the CDR3. The germline V gene has CDR1 ENHRY and CDR2 SYGVKD. V dropped 4 bases and J dropped 5; count of bases not matched to a gene: 7. The CDR3 here is CAISGVGGQETQYF. Here the CDR3 DNA reads TGTGCCATCAGTGGAGTAGGGGGCCAGGAGACCCAGTACTTC.

The gene calls are TRBV5-1 and TRBJ1-4; no definite D call. The length of the CDR3 is 16 residues. Trimming stripped 3 bases from V and 2 bases from J, with 14 bases between. CDR1 and CDR2 (germline): SGHRS, YFSETQ. CDR3 sequence reads: CASSSSGSGTNEKLFF. The CDR3 nucleotides read TGCGCCAGCAGCTCCTCAGGATCGGGGACTAATGAAAAACTGTTTTTT.

This clone was observed a single time. V usage is TRBV7-2 and J usage is TRBJ1-1; TRBD1 is a possible D gene (5 bases). Germline assignment: CDR1 SGHTA and CDR2 FQGNSA. The CDR3 has 13 amino acids. Trimming left V 8 bases short and J 0 bases short, with 10 bases between. The CDR3 bases are TGTGCCAGCCACCGGGGGATGAACACTGAAGCTTTCTTT. Translating gives CASHRGMNTEAFF.

The chain joins TRBV27 to TRBJ2-1; no firm D call. Germline CDR1 is MNHEY and CDR2 is SMNVEV (reference sequence). The CDR3 contains 11 residues. V lost 3 bases to trimming and J lost 8 bases, with 5 bases between them. As DNA, the CDR3 is TGTGCCAGCAGTTTTCGAGATGAGCAGTTCTTC. Translated, it gives CASSFRDEQFF.

The J gene is TRBJ2-2, the V gene TRBV25-1; the D gene is possibly TRBD2 (6 bases). Trimming pared 8 bases from V and 5 bases from J, leaving 21 bases between. This CDR3 region has 16 residues. The germline V gene encodes CDR1 MGHDK and CDR2 SYGVNS. The CDR3 coding sequence is TGTGCCAGCGGGTCTCGGGGGACCTCGAGGACCGGGGAGCTGTTTTTT. Protein product: CASGSRGTSRTGELFF.

The rearrangement joins TRBV30 to TRBJ1-3; 9 bases line up with TRBD1. V dropped 1 base and J dropped 7; count of bases not matched to a gene: 5. The CDR3 is made up of 14 amino acids. Germline V gives CDR1 GTSNPN, CDR2 SVGIG (reference sequence). The CDR3 DNA sequence: TGTGCCTGGAGTGGGACAGGGGAAGGGAACACCATATATTTT. Encoded protein: CAWSGTGEGNTIYF.

The rearrangement uses TRBV9 and TRBJ1-2; 8 bases line up with TRBD1. J was trimmed by 4 bases and V by 3 bases; bases with no gene match: 2. The CDR3 covers 13 residues. Germline V lookup: CDR1 SGDLS, CDR2 YYNGEE. The CDR3 DNA reads as TGTGCCAGCAGCGGCAGGGGGCTCTATGGCTACACCTTC. Its translation is CASSGRGLYGYTF.

The V call is TRBV11-3, the J call TRBJ2-5, with a possible D match to TRBD2 (6 bases). CDR1 and CDR2 from the germline V gene are SGHNT and YENEEA. V lost 4 bases and J 7 bases, leaving 19 bases between the germline ends. This CDR3 has 15 amino acids. In DNA form, the CDR3 reads TGTGCCAGCAGCTCAACTAGCCCCCGCCGGAGGACCCAGTACTTC. This translates into CASSSTSPRRRTQYF.

This chain joins TRBV5-1 and TRBJ1-1; D might be TRBD1 (6 bases). V shed 0 bases and J shed 11 bases, with 17 bases lying between them. From germline, CDR1 is SGHRS and CDR2 YFSETQ. The CDR3 spans 14 residues. The CDR3 DNA reads as TGCGCCAGCAGCTTGGAAGCCCCAGGGGATGGGGCTTTCTTT. Its translation is CASSLEAPGDGAFF.

The rearrangement uses TRBV9 and TRBJ2-7, with 8 bases lining up with TRBD2. Unmatched junction bases numbered 11, after V lost 4 bases and J lost 5 bases. The CDR3 spans 15 residues. Per germline, CDR1 SGDLS and CDR2 YYNGEE. In DNA, the CDR3 is TGTGCCAGCAGCCCCCACGGGACTAGGATCGACGAGCAGTACTTC. It specifies CASSPHGTRIDEQYF. Using reference TRBV9 and TRBJ2-7 for the parts outside the CDR3, the full variable domain is DSGVTQTPKHLITATGQRVTLRCSPRSGDLSVYWYQQSLDQGLQFLIQYYNGEERAKGNILERFSAQQFPDLHSELNLSSLELGDSALYFCASSPHGTRIDEQYFGPGTRLTVT.

The chain couples TRBV14 to TRBJ1-2; D remains ambiguous. This CDR3 has 13 residues. V was shortened by 3 bases and J by 7 bases, with 12 bases between the two germline ends. The germline V gene encodes CDR1 SGHDN and CDR2 FVKESK. CDR3 residues: CASSHLRSTGYTF. The CDR3 DNA sequence: TGTGCCAGCAGCCACCTTAGGAGTACTGGCTACACCTTC. Supplemented by reference TRBV14 and TRBJ1-2, the full variable domain reads EAGVTQFPSHSVIEKGQTVTLRCDPISGHDNLYWYRRVMGKEIKFLLHFVKESKQDESGMPNNRFLAERTGGTYSTLKVQPAELEDSGVYFCASSHLRSTGYTFGSGTRLTVV.